The clone carrying this T cell receptor beta chain has at least ten counts. The antigen is undetermined. It was RNA transcripts that yielded the amplified TCR beta CDR3 regions. First-round RT-PCR targeting the TCR CDR3 was performed with the HTBI primer set. TCRdb passed the multiplex PCR reads through MiXCR, listing each CDR3 protein once. Of some 500,000 distinct CDR3 sequences in the sample, under 15% were seen once. The data were taken from a study of T cells in Graves' hyperthyroidism and ophthalmopathy. Germline V gives CDR1 ENHRY, CDR2 SYGVKD. There are 12 residues in the CDR3. V gave up 0 bases and J gave up 4 bases, with 1 base separating them. Patients were aged 18 to 65, had disease duration under 2 months, and had newly diagnosed hyperthyroidism. Overall study findings and caveats: Most clonotypes expanded in thyroid above 0.001 were likewise present in blood.

The clonotype was recovered from a woman younger than 30 with Graves' hyperthyroidism. The chain uses TRBV10-3 and TRBJ1-5; D not certain. Sequencing used blood. In DNA form, the CDR3 reads TGTGCCATCAGTGAGTCGAATCAGCCCCAGCATTTT. This encodes CAISESNQPQHF.